This T cell receptor (beta chain) was obtained from a study of shared clonotypes between healthy human individuals. Germline CDR1 reads LGHNT; CDR2 reads FRNRAP. The CDR3 is 16 amino acids. The J segment lost 0 bases and the V segment lost 2 bases, leaving 4 bases of the junction unmatched. The naive CD8 subset, CD45RO-negative cells positively selected for CCR7, excluded terminally differentiated effector memory CD45RA+ cells. The data were produced by immunoSEQ multiplex PCR, yet TCRdb's version contains in-frame clones alone and is incomplete. The data show millions of clones, over 85% seen once. Study observations and caveats: Four donors held approximately 4.5% of naive CD4 clonotypes in common.

Of note for this clone: Its antigen is unknown.

The chain uses TRBV12-5 and TRBJ1-5; 7 nucleotides match TRBD1. Input material: naive CD8+ T cells sorted from blood. The clonotype comes from a man younger than 35 in good health. The DNA for the CDR3 is TGTGCTAGTGGTTTGCAGACAGGGAATAGCAATCAGCCCCAGCATTTT. Translation gives CASGLQTGNSNQPQHF.